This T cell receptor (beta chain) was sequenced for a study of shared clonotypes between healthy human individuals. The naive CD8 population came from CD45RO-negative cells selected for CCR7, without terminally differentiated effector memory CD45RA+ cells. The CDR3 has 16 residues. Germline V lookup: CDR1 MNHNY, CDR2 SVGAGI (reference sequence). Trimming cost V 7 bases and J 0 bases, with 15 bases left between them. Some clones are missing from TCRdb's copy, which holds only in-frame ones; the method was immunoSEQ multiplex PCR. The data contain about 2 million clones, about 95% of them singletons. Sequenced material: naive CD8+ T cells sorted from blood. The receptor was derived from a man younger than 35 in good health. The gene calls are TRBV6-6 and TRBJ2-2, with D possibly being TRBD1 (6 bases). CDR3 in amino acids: CASIYGRTANTGELFF. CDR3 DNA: TGTGCCAGCATCTACGGAAGGACAGCGAACACCGGGGAGCTGTTTTTT.